This paragraph reports one TCR beta chain. The CDR3 has 14 amino acids. V lost 4 bases and J lost 6; bases outside the gene matches: 7. Germline V CDR1 and CDR2: SNHLY, FYNNEI. Profiling relied on immunoSEQ multiplex PCR, and the TCRdb table lists in-frame clones only, not all of them. This table has around 55,000 clones, around 90% appearing once. The data were taken from a study of blood T cell repertoires in COVID-19. Sequencing was done on a sample of peripheral blood. The clonotype was recovered from a human donor with active COVID-19. The donor label of this sample is uncertain. The chain joins TRBV2 to TRBJ2-7; TRBD1 matches 9 bases. The chain's CDR3 is CASSVDRGESEQYF. Written as DNA, the CDR3 is TGTGCCAGCAGTGTCGACAGGGGGGAATCCGAGCAGTACTTC.